Given below is one TCR beta chain in context. The antigen remains unidentified. These data belong to a study of shared clonotypes between healthy human individuals. Study-wide findings and caveats: Shared clonotypes: about 5.3% naive CD4, about 3.5% naive CD8, less than 2.5% memory CD4, approximately 0.4% memory CD8. Relative to memory subsets, naive subsets generally showed larger estimated richness.

Samples underwent the assay at deep level. It was across several immunoSEQ plates that each subset's genomic DNA was evenly split. Assay: immunoSEQ multiplex PCR; the TCRdb copy retains only in-frame clones and omits some. The sample consists of millions of clones, approximately 95% of them appearing once. Germline V gene sequence: CDR1 SGHTS, CDR2 YDEGEE. Trimming removed 1 base at V and 4 bases at J, with 8 bases between. This CDR3 has 13 residues. The source material was naive CD4+ T cells from PBMCs. The subset was: CD45RA+ positively selected. The chain uses TRBV5-8 and TRBJ1-2, with D maybe TRBD1 (6 bases). This sequence originates from a man between 18 and 35 years old in good health. Some clones in this sample may be carry-over from other donors' samples. The DNA for the CDR3 is TGTGCCAGCAGCTTGACAGGGATCTATGGCTACACCTTC. Its translation is CASSLTGIYGYTF.